This TCR beta chain came from a study of Graves' ophthalmopathy and Graves' hyperthyroidism. This clonotype came up many times. The CDR3 is made up of 13 amino acids. Trimming pared 3 bases from V and 5 bases from J, leaving 10 bases between. Amplification targeted the TCR beta CDR3 regions, with RNA transcripts as the source material. HTBI primers primed a first-round RT-PCR, and a second-round multiplex PCR followed. TCRdb recomputed calls from the multiplex PCR reads with MiXCR, one row per CDR3 protein. The sample has 500,000 to 700,000 distinct CDR3 sequences; 22% are singletons. The TCR sequence derives from a woman aged 18 to 35 with stable Graves' hyperthyroidism. Some clones in this sample may be carry-over from other donors' samples. The sequenced sample was peripheral blood. V usage is TRBV12-3 or TRBV12-4 and J usage is TRBJ2-5; no definite D call. The CDR3: CASSFGQLETQYF. The CDR3 DNA sequence: TGTGCCAGCAGTTTTGGTCAGTTGGAGACCCAGTACTTC.